These 21 T cell receptor beta chains came from one sample sequenced in a study of blood T cell repertoires in COVID-19. Some clones are missing from TCRdb's copy, which holds only in-frame ones; the method was immunoSEQ multiplex PCR. Of around 73,000 clones listed, around 77% are singletons. The sample was peripheral blood. The receptors were gathered from a man aged 70 or older with COVID-19, enrolled during active disease.

This chain links TRBV11-2 with TRBJ2-1, with D perhaps matching TRBD2 (6 bases). V shed 4 bases and J shed 10 bases, with 11 bases lying between them. The CDR3 covers 12 residues. Germline V gene sequence: CDR1 SGHAT, CDR2 FQNNGV. The CDR3, as DNA: TGTGCCAGCAGCTCGCTCGCGGGAGAGCAGTTCTTC. Protein sequence: CASSSLAGEQFF. Full variable domain (remainder filled in from reference TRBV11-2 and TRBJ2-1): EAGVAQSPRYKIIEKRQSVAFWCNPISGHATLYWYQQILGQGPKLLIQFQNNGVVDDSQLPKDRFSAERLKGVDSTLKIQPAKLEDSAVYLCASSSLAGEQFFGPGTRLTVL.

This CDR3 is CATSRTAGGERHNEQFF. The CDR3 DNA is TGTGCCACCAGCAGGACCGCAGGAGGGGAGAGGCACAATGAGCAGTTCTTC. The chain links TRBV15 to TRBJ2-1; D possibly corresponds to TRBD2 (6 bases). The germline V and J ends were trimmed by 3 bases and 5 bases, with 20 bases remaining between them. Germline loops: CDR1 LNHNV, CDR2 YYDKDF (reference sequence). There are 17 residues in the CDR3.

V is TRBV5-4 and J is TRBJ2-3, with a tentative D call TRBD1 (5 bases). CDR3 length: 14 amino acids. Germline CDR1 is SGHNT and CDR2 is YYREEE (reference sequence). V gave up 4 bases and J gave up 4 bases, with 13 bases separating them. CDR3 amino acids: CASSRQNWADTQYF. The CDR3 DNA reads as TGTGCCAGCAGCAGACAGAATTGGGCAGATACGCAGTATTTT.

The chain carries TRBV27 and TRBJ2-3, with TRBD1 as a possible D gene (5 bases). Trimming took 3 bases from V and 1 from J, leaving 8 bases between them. The CDR3 runs to 14 residues. Germline CDR1 reads MNHEY; CDR2 reads SMNVEV (reference sequence). Written as DNA, the CDR3 is TGTGCCAGCAGTTTCGTAGGGGGCACAGATACGCAGTATTTT. It translates to CASSFVGGTDTQYF.

This clone showed up just a few times. The V call is TRBV4-2, the J call TRBJ1-2, with TRBD1 identical over 8 bases. The CDR3 runs to 15 residues. The germline gives CDR1 LGHNA, CDR2 YNFKEQ. V trimming: 3 bases; J trimming: 2 bases; junction bases outside the gene matches: 5. CDR3 residues: CASSQQQGENYGYTF. CDR3 DNA sequence: TGTGCCAGCAGCCAGCAACAGGGGGAAAACTATGGCTACACCTTC.

This rearrangement joins TRBV6-6 to TRBJ2-7; 7 bases map to TRBD2. CDR1 and CDR2 (germline): MNHNY, SVGAGI (reference sequence). The J segment lost 4 bases and the V segment lost 5 bases, leaving 8 bases of the junction unmatched. The CDR3 loop spans 14 amino acids. In nucleotides, the CDR3 is TGTGCCAGCAGTACCCCCGGGAGGTCGTACGAGCAGTACTTC. It codes for CASSTPGRSYEQYF.

This rearrangement joins TRBV4-3 to TRBJ1-2; D is possibly TRBD1 (6 bases). The CDR3 consists of 14 residues. V lost 1 base and J lost 8, with 14 bases in between. Germline V gene data show CDR1 as LGHNA and CDR2 as YSLEER. CDR3 sequence reads: CASSQAGRGIGYTF. CDR3 sequence (DNA): TGCGCCAGCAGCCAAGCAGGCAGGGGAATCGGCTACACCTTC.

This chain connects TRBV2 to TRBJ2-3; TRBD2 agrees at 7 bases. The junction had 11 bases not matched to a gene; V was cut back by 6 bases and J by 2 bases. Germline loops: CDR1 SNHLY, CDR2 FYNNEI. There are 16 residues in the CDR3. The DNA for the CDR3 is TGTGCCAGCAGGGGAGGGCGGACGCTACTCACAGATACGCAGTATTTT. This sequence encodes CASRGGRTLLTDTQYF.

CDR3 sequence (DNA): TGTGCCAGCAGCTTGAGGGACAGGGGTAACTATGGCTACACCTTC. Translation gives CASSLRDRGNYGYTF. V usage is TRBV5-8 and J usage is TRBJ1-2, with 10 bases fitting TRBD1. J gave up 1 base and V 1 base, and 1 base lay outside the gene matches. CDR1 and CDR2 from the germline V gene are SGHTS and YDEGEE. This CDR3 has 15 residues.

In its sample, this clone was seen many times. This chain joins TRBV10-3 and TRBJ2-2; 11 nucleotides line up with TRBD1. CDR1 and CDR2 (germline): ENHRY, SYGVKD. The junction had 2 bases not matched to a gene; V was cut back by 4 bases and J by 4 bases. The CDR3 has 15 residues. CDR3: CAISAGQGATGELFF. The DNA of the CDR3 is TGTGCCATCAGTGCTGGACAGGGGGCCACCGGGGAGCTGTTTTTT.

The CDR3 is CASSKGDLGLVFF. The CDR3 DNA reads as TGTGCCAGTAGTAAGGGAGACTTGGGACTGGTGTTTTTT. J is TRBJ1-4 and V is TRBV19; D is possibly TRBD1 (5 bases). Between the trimmed V and J ends, which lost 4 bases and 15 bases, there was a span of 18 bases. This CDR3 is built from 13 residues. Germline V gene lookup returns CDR1 LNHDA and CDR2 SQIVND (reference sequence).

The chain links TRBV7-8 to TRBJ1-4; 7 nucleotides agree with TRBD1. With V trimmed by 5 bases and J by 5 bases, 5 bases remained unmatched. The V gene's germline CDR1 is SGHVS and CDR2 FQNEAQ. CDR3 length: 14 amino acids. The CDR3 nucleotides are TGTGCCAGCAGCCGAGGGACAGTAAATGAAAAACTGTTTTTT. Its translation is CASSRGTVNEKLFF. Full variable domain (outside the CDR3, taken from reference TRBV7-8 and TRBJ1-4): GAGVSQSPRYKVAKRGQDVALRCDPISGHVSLFWYQQALGQGPEFLTYFQNEAQLDKSGLPSDRFFAERPEGSVSTLKIQRTQQEDSAVYLCASSRGTVNEKLFFGSGTQLSVL.

The chain recombines TRBV28 with TRBJ2-2; 9 bases agree with TRBD2. The CDR3 covers 17 residues. With 5 bases clipped from V and 0 bases from J, the junction kept 7 bases outside the gene matches. The germline V gene has CDR1 MDHEN and CDR2 SYDVKM. The CDR3 DNA sequence: TGTGCCAGCAGTAACGGCGGACTAGCGACGAACACCGGGGAGCTGTTTTTT. This sequence encodes CASSNGGLATNTGELFF.

The chain joins TRBV28 to TRBJ1-5; TRBD1 agrees at 7 bases. V was pared by 4 bases and J by 3 bases, with 15 bases of the junction left unmatched. Germline CDR1 and CDR2: MDHEN and SYDVKM. The CDR3 runs to 18 residues. CDR3 in DNA: TGTGCCAGCAGTTCCCCCCCGGGAGGGGGCTCACACAATCAGCCCCAGCATTTT. Translating gives CASSSPPGGGSHNQPQHF.

V and J are TRBV7-9 and TRBJ1-1; 8 nucleotides agree with TRBD1. There are 13 residues in the CDR3. Germline V gene lookup returns CDR1 SEHNR and CDR2 FQNEAQ (reference sequence). With 7 bases clipped from V and 1 base from J, the junction kept 2 bases outside the gene matches. The CDR3 loop is CASTGQGNTEAFF. As DNA, the CDR3 is TGTGCCAGCACTGGACAGGGGAACACTGAAGCTTTCTTT.

The J gene is TRBJ2-1, the V gene TRBV29-1, with 8 bases matching TRBD2. Germline trimming cut 1 base from V and 5 bases from J; bases unmatched to any gene: 7. Germline V gives CDR1 SQVTM, CDR2 ANQGSEA. The CDR3 runs 15 residues. In DNA form, the CDR3 reads TGCAGCGTTGAAGCAACGGGACTAGAACACAATGAGCAGTTCTTC. Protein sequence: CSVEATGLEHNEQFF.

In this sample, this clone turned up once. The rearrangement uses TRBV27 and TRBJ1-6, with a weak D call TRBD1 (5 bases). This CDR3 spans 15 amino acids. Trimming stripped 0 bases from V and 10 bases from J, with 13 bases between. CDR1 is MNHEY, CDR2 SMNVEV, per germline (reference sequence). CDR3 amino acids: CASSLSGQIASPLHF. The CDR3 DNA reads as TGTGCCAGCAGTTTATCTGGACAAATCGCATCACCCCTCCACTTT.

The V gene is TRBV5-1, the J gene TRBJ2-3, with TRBD2 as a possible D gene (6 bases). This CDR3 has 16 residues. V was pared by 0 bases and J by 0 bases, with 11 bases between. Germline lookup yields CDR1 SGHRS and CDR2 YFSETQ. Here the CDR3 reads CASSLGSGASTDTQYF. DNA for the CDR3: TGCGCCAGCAGCTTGGGTAGCGGAGCTAGCACAGATACGCAGTATTTT.

The rearrangement joins TRBV19 to TRBJ2-4, with TRBD1 matching over 10 bases. The CDR3 spans 16 residues. The germline gives CDR1 LNHDA, CDR2 SQIVND (reference sequence). Unmatched junction bases numbered 12, after V lost 8 bases and J lost 5 bases. In DNA form, the CDR3 reads TGTGCCAGTGGTCCCGACAGGGGGCAGTCGGAAAACATTCAGTACTTC. It codes for CASGPDRGQSENIQYF.

The chain recombines TRBV9 with TRBJ1-6; D gene uncertain. CDR1 and CDR2 from the germline V gene are SGDLS and YYNGEE. V gave up 0 bases and J gave up 8 bases, with 12 bases separating them. The CDR3 length is 15 residues. As DNA, the CDR3 is TGTGCCAGCAGCGTAGGGAGGGTTAGGGATTCACCCCTCCACTTT. Amino acids: CASSVGRVRDSPLHF.

This clone was observed a handful of times. The chain uses TRBV5-5 and TRBJ2-1; unclear D gene. V gave up 7 bases and J gave up 6 bases, with 8 bases separating them. The CDR3 sequence is 11 residues long. The germline V gene has CDR1 SGHKS and CDR2 YYEKEE (reference sequence). The CDR3: CASRLGNEQFF. DNA for the CDR3: TGTGCCAGCCGCCTCGGCAATGAGCAGTTCTTC.